This TCR beta chain was retrieved from a study of cytotoxic CD8 clonotypes in ibrutinib-treated CLL. On the study more broadly: 24 partial and 2 complete responses; at median 68 months, roughly 15 remitted, around 12 progressed.

The CDR3 consists of 14 residues. V was clipped by 1 base and J by 0 bases, with 8 bases between them. CDR1 is SGHDT, CDR2 YYEEEE, per germline. Generated by immunoSEQ multiplex PCR, the TCRdb table keeps only in-frame clones and is missing some. The sample shows 110,000 to 150,000 clones, around three quarters of them seen only once. This clone is a singleton in its sample. Its specificity is unknown. Roughly 2 micrograms of genomic DNA from cryopreserved PBMCs went into TCR beta libraries. Whole-study findings and limits: An increase in clonality occurred at ibrutinib response, followed by a return toward baseline at progression. Clonality (at baseline) was higher than in age-matched healthy donors and tracked circulating CD8+ T-cell counts.

Specimen: PBMCs, collected after 12 months of ibrutinib treatment. V and J are TRBV5-6 and TRBJ2-7; D call uncertain. The TCR sequence derives from a human donor with chronic lymphocytic leukemia. The CDR3 bases are TGTGCCAGCAGCTTGACAGAGAGCTCCTACGAGCAGTACTTC. This encodes CASSLTESSYEQYF.